This TCR beta chain was found in a study of brain T cells in children with intractable seizures. The length of the CDR3 is 16 residues. CDR1 and CDR2 (germline): SEHNR, FQNEAQ (reference sequence). With 7 bases clipped from V and 3 bases from J, the junction kept 10 bases outside the gene matches. Stated time point: blood from clinic visit 5 months post-surgery; TSC patient then seizure free. Only cases whose brain tissue showed the highest T cell transcript signatures were sequenced. Before surgery, patients took at least one anti-epileptic drug. Sequenced by immunoSEQ multiplex PCR; TCRdb stores in-frame clones only, minus some. The repertoire consists of 300,000 to 400,000 clones, with more than 85% occurring once and the leading ten covering 5% to 7%.

The source is a boy under two years old with tuberous sclerosis and intractable seizures. The source material was peripheral blood, sampled 4 to 5 months after surgery. The V call is TRBV7-9, the J call TRBJ2-1; 9 bases agree with TRBD1. CDR3: CASTPRQGGLYNEQFF. Here the CDR3 DNA reads TGTGCCAGCACCCCCAGACAGGGGGGGCTCTACAATGAGCAGTTCTTC. Looking up the rest from reference TRBV7-9 and TRBJ2-1 gives the full variable domain: DTGVSQNPRHKITKRGQNVTFRCDPISEHNRLYWYRQTLGQGPEFLTYFQNEAQLEKSRLLSDRFSAERPKGSFSTLEIQRTEQGDSAMYLCASTPRQGGLYNEQFFGPGTRLTVL.